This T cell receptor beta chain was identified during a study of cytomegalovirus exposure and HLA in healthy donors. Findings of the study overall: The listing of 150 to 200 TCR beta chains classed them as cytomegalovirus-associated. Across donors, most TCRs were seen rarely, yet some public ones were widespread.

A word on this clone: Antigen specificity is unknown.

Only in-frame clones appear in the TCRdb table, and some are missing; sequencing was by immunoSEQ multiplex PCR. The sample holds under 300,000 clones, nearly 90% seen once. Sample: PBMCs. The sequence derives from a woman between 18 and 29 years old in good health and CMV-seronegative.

This chain's CDR3 is CASSFQGSSADTQYF. The CDR3 DNA reads TGTGCCAGCAGTTTCCAGGGGAGCAGTGCAGATACGCAGTATTTT. This chain links TRBV28 with TRBJ2-3; D is perhaps TRBD1 (6 bases). Germline assignment: CDR1 MDHEN and CDR2 SYDVKM. V lost 3 bases to trimming and J lost 4 bases, with 14 bases between them. The CDR3 has 15 amino acids.